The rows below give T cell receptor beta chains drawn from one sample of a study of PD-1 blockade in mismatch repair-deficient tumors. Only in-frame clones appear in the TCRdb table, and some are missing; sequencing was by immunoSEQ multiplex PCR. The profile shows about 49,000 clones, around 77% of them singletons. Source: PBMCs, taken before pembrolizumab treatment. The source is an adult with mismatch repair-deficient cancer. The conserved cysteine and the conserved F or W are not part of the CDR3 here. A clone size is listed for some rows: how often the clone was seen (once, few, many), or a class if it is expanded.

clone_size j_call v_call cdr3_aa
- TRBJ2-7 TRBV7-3 ASSPRTGNYEQY
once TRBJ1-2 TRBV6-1 ASRGRHGGYT
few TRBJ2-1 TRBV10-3 AISETSGAYNEQF
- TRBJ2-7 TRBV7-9 ASSTRQGSEQY
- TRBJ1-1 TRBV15 ATGQGSVNTEAF
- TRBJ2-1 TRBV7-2 ASSPWTDSYNEQF
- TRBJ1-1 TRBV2 ASSTVGQGNTEAF
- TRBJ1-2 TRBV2 ASRGGVSGGYT
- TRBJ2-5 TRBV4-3 ASSQDVAGSRGGTQY
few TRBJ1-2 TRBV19 ASSFGSFYGYT
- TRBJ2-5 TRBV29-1 SVSAATQY
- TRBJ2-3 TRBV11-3 ASSQRLAEGSTDTQY
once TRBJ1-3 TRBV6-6 ASTHRQGGPGNTIY
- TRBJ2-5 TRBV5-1 ASSEARRQQETQY
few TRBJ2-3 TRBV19 ASSIVQDTQY
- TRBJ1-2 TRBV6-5 ASSYSNPGEGYGYT
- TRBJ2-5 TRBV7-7 ASSLIASGGVETQY